The 26 T cell receptor beta chains below were found in one sample sequenced in a study of shared clonotypes between healthy human individuals. The method was immunoSEQ multiplex PCR; TCRdb's version includes in-frame clones alone and lacks a portion of them. The sample yields roughly 2.6 million clones, more than 80% seen once. The specimen was naive CD4+ T cells sorted from blood. Subset in this sample: CD45RA+ positively selected. These receptors all come from a man aged 18 to 30 in good health.

The chain employs TRBV28 and TRBJ2-2; possibly TRBD2 for D (7 bases). CDR3 size: 20 residues. Per germline, CDR1 MDHEN and CDR2 SYDVKM. The V end lost 2 bases, the J end lost 0 bases, and 22 bases lay between the germline ends. DNA of the CDR3: TGTGCCAGCAGTTTAAATCGGGGGGCCGGGTTGACGGCGAACACCGGGGAGCTGTTTTTT. As protein: CASSLNRGAGLTANTGELFF.

This sequence joins TRBV25-1 and TRBJ2-3; D is undetermined. V lost 2 bases and J lost 5, with 5 bases in between. The CDR3 sequence is 12 residues long. Looked up from germline, CDR1 is MGHDK and CDR2 is SYGVNS. CDR3 residues: CASSENRDTQYF. The CDR3 nucleotides are TGTGCCAGCAGTGAAAATCGAGATACGCAGTATTTT.

For this clone: Additional DNA sequences in this sample encode the identical CDR3. The chain combines TRBV27 with TRBJ1-1; D not resolved. The CDR3 has 13 amino acids. Germline loops: CDR1 MNHEY, CDR2 SMNVEV (reference sequence). V lost 3 bases to trimming and J lost 2 bases, with 7 bases between them. CDR3 sequence reads: CASSFEVNTEAFF. In DNA, the CDR3 is TGTGCCAGCAGTTTCGAGGTAAACACTGAAGCTTTCTTT.

As for this clone: Other DNA sequences of this sample code for an identical CDR3. This rearrangement joins TRBV5-1 to TRBJ2-2; 8 bases agree with TRBD1. The junction had 4 bases not matched to a gene; V was cut back by 4 bases and J by 2 bases. CDR3 length equals 15 residues. CDR1 and CDR2 (germline): SGHRS, YFSETQ. This CDR3 reads CASSLTGANTGELFF. DNA for the CDR3: TGCGCCAGCAGCCTGACAGGGGCCAACACCGGGGAGCTGTTTTTT. The variable domain in full, with the rest retrieved from reference TRBV5-1 and TRBJ2-2, is KAGVTQTPRYLIKTRGQQVTLSCSPISGHRSVSWYQQTPGQGLQFLFEYFSETQRNKGNFPGRFSGRQFSNSRSEMNVSTLELGDSALYLCASSLTGANTGELFFGEGSRLTVL.

This clone was picked up one time. The CDR3 region has the DNA TGTGCCAGCAGCGTTACCATACTGGCACCCCAAGAGACCCAGTACTTC. Translating gives CASSVTILAPQETQYF. This chain connects TRBV9 to TRBJ2-5; D not resolved. Germline V gene data show CDR1 as SGDLS and CDR2 as YYNGEE. Trimming stripped 2 bases from V and 1 base from J, with 15 bases between. The CDR3 contains 16 residues.

This clone occurred once. The rearrangement joins TRBV10-3 to TRBJ2-3; TRBD1 matches 8 bases. The CDR3 runs 13 residues. With V trimmed by 8 bases and J by 5 bases, 6 bases remained unmatched. Germline CDR1 is ENHRY and CDR2 is SYGVKD. The CDR3 reads CAIGTGEVDTQYF. CDR3 bases: TGTGCCATCGGGACAGGAGAGGTAGATACGCAGTATTTT.

The gene calls are TRBV19 and TRBJ2-3; 10 bases line up with TRBD2. V dropped 4 bases and J dropped 2; count of bases not matched to a gene: 12. This CDR3 spans 18 amino acids. Per the germline V gene, CDR1 is LNHDA and CDR2 is SQIVND (reference sequence). The CDR3 coding sequence is TGTGCCAGTAGTACCCTCCCCAGCGGGGGGGCCTACACAGATACGCAGTATTTT. Translation gives CASSTLPSGGAYTDTQYF. Drawing the rest from reference TRBV19 and TRBJ2-3, the complete variable domain is DGGITQSPKYLFRKEGQNVTLSCEQNLNHDAMYWYRQDPGQGLRLIYYSQIVNDFQKGDIAEGYSVSREKKESFPLTVTSAQKNPTAFYLCASSTLPSGGAYTDTQYFGPGTRLTVL.

V and J are TRBV30 and TRBJ1-4, with a possible D match to TRBD1 (5 bases). CDR3 length: 13 residues. Germline V CDR1 and CDR2: GTSNPN, SVGIG (reference sequence). Trimming took off 6 bases at V and 5 bases at J, with 13 bases between the two ends. CDR3 protein: CACAGPKNEKLFF. CDR3 DNA: TGTGCCTGCGCGGGACCGAAAAATGAAAAACTGTTTTTT. Full variable domain (rest looked up from reference TRBV30 and TRBJ1-4): SQTIHQWPATLVQPVGSPLSLECTVEGTSNPNLYWYRQAAGRGLQLLFYSVGIGQISSEVPQNLSASRPQDRQFILSSKKLLLSDSGFYLCACAGPKNEKLFFGSGTQLSVL.

This chain uses TRBV7-3 with TRBJ1-1, with a tentative D call TRBD1 (5 bases). Germline loops: CDR1 SGHTA, CDR2 FQGTGA. Between the trimmed V and J ends, which lost 7 bases and 8 bases, there was a span of 11 bases. The CDR3 contains 11 residues. The CDR3 DNA is TGTGCCAGCAACCCGGACAAGGAAGCTTTCTTT. It encodes CASNPDKEAFF.

The chain carries TRBV6-1 and TRBJ1-2; 10 positions match TRBD1. The junction had 5 bases not matched to a gene; V was cut back by 8 bases and J by 8 bases. CDR1 is MNHNS, CDR2 SASEGT, per germline. This CDR3 spans 12 amino acids. The CDR3 spells CASRDRGYGYTF. The CDR3 region has the DNA TGTGCCAGCCGGGACAGGGGTTACGGCTACACCTTC.

The rearrangement links TRBV28 to TRBJ1-2; TRBD1 matches at 8 bases. The germline gives CDR1 MDHEN, CDR2 SYDVKM. This CDR3 has 15 amino acids. After removal of 10 bases from V and 7 bases from J, the junction contained 17 bases not matched to a gene. The CDR3 region has the DNA TGTGCCACCCTAAAAAATGCAGGGGGCTGGGGTGGCTACACCTTC. It is translated as CATLKNAGGWGGYTF.

The V call is TRBV30, the J call TRBJ2-1; D call uncertain. Trimming left V 3 bases short and J 6 bases short, with 15 bases between. Germline CDR1 GTSNPN, CDR2 SVGIG (reference sequence). The CDR3 runs 14 residues. CDR3 sequence: CAWRVSGKGNEQFF. The CDR3 DNA is TGTGCCTGGAGGGTCAGTGGAAAGGGCAATGAGCAGTTCTTC.

V gene TRBV5-6 combines with J gene TRBJ1-6; D ambiguous. The CDR3 sequence is 16 residues long. Germline V gene lookup returns CDR1 SGHDT and CDR2 YYEEEE. V lost 1 base and J lost 10, with 18 bases in between. CDR3 in DNA: TGTGCCAGCAGCTTGTCGGCAGGCGGGGTATTATCACCCCTCCACTTT. It translates to CASSLSAGGVLSPLHF.

The chain is built from TRBV18 and TRBJ2-3, with D possibly being TRBD1 (5 bases). Germline V lookup: CDR1 KGHSH, CDR2 LQKENI. This CDR3 is 16 amino acids long. V was shortened by 2 bases and J by 2 bases, with 14 bases between the two germline ends. CDR3 protein: CASSPEQALSTDTQYF. The CDR3 nucleotides are TGTGCCAGCTCACCAGAACAGGCCCTATCCACAGATACGCAGTATTTT. Using reference TRBV18 and TRBJ2-3 for the parts outside the CDR3, the full variable domain is NAGVMQNPRHLVRRRGQEARLRCSPMKGHSHVYWYRQLPEEGLKFMVYLQKENIIDESGMPKERFSAEFPKEGPSILRIQQVVRGDSAAYFCASSPEQALSTDTQYFGPGTRLTVL.

The chain joins TRBV11-2 to TRBJ2-1; no firm D call. V was cut by 0 bases and J by 6 bases, with 12 bases left in between. The V gene's germline CDR1 is SGHAT and CDR2 FQNNGV. The CDR3 is 15 amino acids. The CDR3 here is CASSLDWAPGNEQFF. In nucleotides, the CDR3 is TGTGCCAGCAGCTTAGATTGGGCTCCCGGCAATGAGCAGTTCTTC. Full variable domain (remainder filled in from reference TRBV11-2 and TRBJ2-1): EAGVAQSPRYKIIEKRQSVAFWCNPISGHATLYWYQQILGQGPKLLIQFQNNGVVDDSQLPKDRFSAERLKGVDSTLKIQPAKLEDSAVYLCASSLDWAPGNEQFFGPGTRLTVL.

The CDR3 reads CASSLSLGYEQFF. DNA of the CDR3: TGTGCCAGCAGTTTATCTCTAGGGTATGAGCAGTTCTTC. This chain links TRBV27 with TRBJ2-1, with D uncertain. The germline V gene encodes CDR1 MNHEY and CDR2 SMNVEV (reference sequence). V lost 0 bases, J lost 8 bases, and 8 bases lay in between. The CDR3 runs to 13 residues.

In DNA form, the CDR3 reads TGCGCCAGCAGCCACTTCCATAGGGACAGGGACAGGTCACCCCTCCACTTT. Translation gives CASSHFHRDRDRSPLHF. The rearrangement uses TRBV4-1 and TRBJ1-6, with 9 positions matching TRBD1. Per the germline V gene, CDR1 is MGHRA and CDR2 is YSYEKL. Losses at the gene ends were 3 bases for V and 10 bases for J; bases not matched to a gene: 13. This CDR3 has 17 amino acids.

The chain links TRBV6-1 to TRBJ2-1; 12 bases are a match to TRBD2. The CDR3 sequence is 15 residues long. CDR1 is MNHNS, CDR2 SASEGT, per germline. The V gene end was trimmed by 7 bases and the J gene end by 0 bases; junction bases not matched to a gene: 1. The CDR3 reads CASKTSGSSYNEQFF. The CDR3 DNA is TGTGCCAGCAAGACTAGCGGGAGCTCCTACAATGAGCAGTTCTTC.

In DNA, the CDR3 is TGTGCCAGCCCCCCTCTGCCGGGCGGAGGGGGACGCTACACCTTC. Its protein is CASPPLPGGGGRYTF. The rearrangement links TRBV7-9 to TRBJ1-2; D is perhaps TRBD1 (6 bases). The V end was cut by 8 bases, the J end by 9 bases, with 25 bases between. The CDR3 totals 15 residues. Germline loops: CDR1 SEHNR, CDR2 FQNEAQ (reference sequence).

The rearrangement links TRBV5-4 to TRBJ2-7, with D possibly TRBD2 on 7 matching bases. The CDR3 has 14 residues. Deletions cut 6 bases from V and 5 bases from J, with 18 bases between. The germline V gene has CDR1 SGHNT and CDR2 YYREEE (reference sequence). CDR3 region: CASTWGGTQNEQYF. In nucleotides, the CDR3 is TGTGCCAGCACCTGGGGGGGCACGCAGAACGAGCAGTACTTC. The entire variable domain, with the rest obtained from reference TRBV5-4 and TRBJ2-7, is as follows: ETGVTQSPTHLIKTRGQQVTLRCSSQSGHNTVSWYQQALGQGPQFIFQYYREEENGRGNFPPRFSGLQFPNYSSELNVNALELDDSALYLCASTWGGTQNEQYFGPGTRLTVT.

This sequence joins TRBV25-1 and TRBJ2-1; perhaps TRBD2 as D (7 bases). CDR1 and CDR2 from the germline V gene are MGHDK and SYGVNS. The germline V and J ends were trimmed by 4 bases and 5 bases, with 12 bases remaining between them. The CDR3 is 14 amino acids. CDR3 in DNA: TGTGCCAGCAGTGGGGGGGGGCTGGACAATGAGCAGTTCTTC. It codes for CASSGGGLDNEQFF.

The CDR3 loop reads CASSYTGEQFF. CDR3 sequence (DNA): TGTGCCAGCAGTTATACGGGGGAGCAGTTCTTC. The chain links TRBV6-1 to TRBJ2-1; TRBD2 is a possible D gene (5 bases). The CDR3 length is 11 residues. Germline CDR1 and CDR2: MNHNS and SASEGT. V lost 5 bases to trimming and J lost 10 bases, with 9 bases between them.

Comments on this clone: This CDR3 is also generated by other DNA sequences in the sample. The V call is TRBV5-1, the J call TRBJ2-7, with D unresolved. Germline-derived CDR1 and CDR2 are SGHRS and YFSETQ. This CDR3 region has 11 residues. V was shortened by 3 bases and J by 2 bases, with 3 bases between the two germline ends. CDR3 in DNA: TGCGCCAGCAGCTCAGCCTACGAGCAGTACTTC. Translating it yields CASSSAYEQYF.

The chain uses TRBV5-1 and TRBJ2-3; 7 bases map to TRBD2. V lost 0 bases, J lost 4 bases, and 8 bases stayed unmatched. Per germline, CDR1 SGHRS and CDR2 YFSETQ. This CDR3 spans 16 amino acids. CDR3 DNA sequence: TGCGCCAGCAGCTTGGTAACTAGCGAAGGCGCAGATACGCAGTATTTT. This gives the protein CASSLVTSEGADTQYF.

This chain connects TRBV5-1 to TRBJ1-2; D is undetermined. The V end lost 4 bases, the J end lost 8 bases, and 24 bases lay between the germline ends. From germline, CDR1 is SGHRS and CDR2 YFSETQ. This CDR3 is 16 amino acids long. The DNA of the CDR3 is TGCGCCAGCAGCCAAACACCGGGATCCGCACTGGGGGGCTACACCTTC. It encodes CASSQTPGSALGGYTF.

V usage is TRBV5-4 and J usage is TRBJ2-5; TRBD2 might be the D (7 bases). Trimming removed 4 bases at V and 4 bases at J, with 20 bases between. Germline loops: CDR1 SGHNT, CDR2 YYREEE (reference sequence). The CDR3 extends over 16 amino acids. CDR3 protein: CASSPPGTRGGETQYF. Here the CDR3 DNA reads TGTGCCAGCAGCCCCCCCGGGACAAGGGGGGGAGAGACCCAGTACTTC.